This T cell receptor (beta chain) was identified during a study of cytomegalovirus exposure and HLA in healthy donors. About the study: Findings of an earlier analysis included 110 million or so unique TCR beta sequences from some 190 million T cells.

PCR was performed using 60 Vbeta and 13 Jbeta primers. This table comes from immunoSEQ multiplex PCR, and its TCRdb copy is limited to in-frame clones, with some not included. This sample has approximately 110,000 clones, with approximately 70% found just once. The germline V and J ends were trimmed by 1 base and 5 bases, with 11 bases remaining between them. The V gene's germline CDR1 is SQVTM and CDR2 ANQGSEA. The CDR3 has 13 amino acids. The sequencing sample was made of PBMCs. The clonotype originates from a woman aged 30 to 39 in good health and CMV-seronegative. The chain has TRBV29-1 and TRBJ1-2, with D perhaps TRBD1 (5 bases). Written as DNA, the CDR3 is TGCAGCGTTGAAGCGACAGAGGTATATGGCTACACCTTC. It encodes CSVEATEVYGYTF.